This T cell receptor (beta chain) derives from a study of blood T cells in healthy people across ages. Broader study findings: Age showed a roughly linear inverse relationship with TCR beta diversity per million T cells.

Alongside a J-beta primer mix, a sample-barcoded 5' primer served in a second PCR lasting about 7 to 11 cycles. TCRdb itself ran the 5' RACE reads through MiXCR, one entry per CDR3 protein. Of over 600,000 distinct CDR3 sequences listed, over 20% are singletons. This clonotype was seen a handful of times. The antigen remains unidentified. The germline gives CDR1 SGHRS, CDR2 YFSETQ. This CDR3 is 14 amino acids long. The sample consisted of blood. This chain connects TRBV5-1 to TRBJ2-7; D is undetermined. Judging by the DNA end, TRBJ2-1 fits better; the J call may be wrong. The origin of this receptor is a man between 65 and 85 years old in good health. CDR3 bases: TGCGCCAGCAGCTTGGGCGAAGCCCGGAATGAGCAGTTCTTC. Translation gives CASSLGEARNEQFF.